This T cell receptor beta chain stems from a study of blood T cell repertoires in COVID-19. Study-level background: Sites across the United States, Italy and Spain contributed samples from acute and convalescent COVID-19. Nucleic acid was either cDNA or gDNA, and it came from T cells, B-cell-depleted T cells, or PBMCs.

V shed 4 bases and J 0 bases; nucleotides not matched to a gene: 8. Germline V gives CDR1 SGHKS, CDR2 YYEKEE (reference sequence). The CDR3 is 18 amino acids. Participants' reported clinical history set cohort assignment. Clones were read by immunoSEQ multiplex PCR, and TCRdb kept only the in-frame ones, dropping some. The data hold approximately 390,000 clones, with over 75% observed a single time. This clone was recorded only once. Input material: PBMCs or T cells enriched from blood (not recorded which). The source is a woman in her thirties or forties with acute COVID-19. This chain links TRBV5-5 with TRBJ2-1; 12 nucleotides line up with TRBD2. The CDR3, as DNA: TGTGCCAGCAGCGGAACTAGCGGGGGGACCCTCTCCTACAATGAGCAGTTCTTC. Encoded protein: CASSGTSGGTLSYNEQFF.